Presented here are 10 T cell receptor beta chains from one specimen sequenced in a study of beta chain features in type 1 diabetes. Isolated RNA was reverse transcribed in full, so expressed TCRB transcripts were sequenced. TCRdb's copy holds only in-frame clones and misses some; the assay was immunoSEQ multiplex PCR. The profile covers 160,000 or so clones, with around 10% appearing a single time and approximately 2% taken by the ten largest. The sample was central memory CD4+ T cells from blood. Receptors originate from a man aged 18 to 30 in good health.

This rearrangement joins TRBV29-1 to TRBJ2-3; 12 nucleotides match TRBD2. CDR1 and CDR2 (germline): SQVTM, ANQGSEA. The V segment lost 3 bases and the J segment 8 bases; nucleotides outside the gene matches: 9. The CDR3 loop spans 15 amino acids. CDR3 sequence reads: CSVEGATSGGGTQYF. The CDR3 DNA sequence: TGCAGCGTTGAGGGGGCGACTAGCGGGGGAGGTACGCAGTATTTT.

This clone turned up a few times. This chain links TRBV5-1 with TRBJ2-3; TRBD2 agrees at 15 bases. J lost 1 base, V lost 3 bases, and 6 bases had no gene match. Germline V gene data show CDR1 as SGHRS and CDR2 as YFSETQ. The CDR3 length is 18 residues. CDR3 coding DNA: TGCGCCAGCAGCTATGGACTAGCGGGAGGGCCTGGCACAGATACGCAGTATTTT. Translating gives CASSYGLAGGPGTDTQYF.

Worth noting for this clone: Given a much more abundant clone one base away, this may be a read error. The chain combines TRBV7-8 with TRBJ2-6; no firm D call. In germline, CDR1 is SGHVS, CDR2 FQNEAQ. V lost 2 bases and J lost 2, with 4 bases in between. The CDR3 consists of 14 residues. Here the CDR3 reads CASSLMPGANVLTF. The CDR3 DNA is TGTGCCAGCAGCTTAATGCCTGGGGCCAACGTCCTGACTTTC. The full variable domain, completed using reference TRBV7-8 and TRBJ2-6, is GAGVSQSPRYKVAKRGQDVALRCDPISGHVSLFWYQQALGQGPEFLTYFQNEAQLDKSGLPSDRFFAERPEGSVSTLKIQRTQQEDSAVYLCASSLMPGANVLTFGAGSRLTVL.

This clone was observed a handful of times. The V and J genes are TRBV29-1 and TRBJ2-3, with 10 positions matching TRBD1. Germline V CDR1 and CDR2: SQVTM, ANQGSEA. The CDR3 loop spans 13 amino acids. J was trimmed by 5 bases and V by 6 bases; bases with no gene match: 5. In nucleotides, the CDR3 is TGCAGCGTCGCGACAGGGGGCAAAGATACGCAGTATTTT. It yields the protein CSVATGGKDTQYF.

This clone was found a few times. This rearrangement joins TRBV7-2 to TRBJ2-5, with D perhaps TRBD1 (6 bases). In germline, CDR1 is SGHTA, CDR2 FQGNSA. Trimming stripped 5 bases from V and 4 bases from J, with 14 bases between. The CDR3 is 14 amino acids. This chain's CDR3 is CASSRNRASETQYF. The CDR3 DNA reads TGTGCCAGCAGCAGAAACAGGGCTTCAGAGACCCAGTACTTC.

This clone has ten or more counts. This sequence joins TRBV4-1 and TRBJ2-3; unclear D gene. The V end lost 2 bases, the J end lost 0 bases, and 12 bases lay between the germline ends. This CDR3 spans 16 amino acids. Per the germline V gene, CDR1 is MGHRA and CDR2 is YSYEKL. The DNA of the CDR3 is TGCGCCAGCAGCCAAATCAATCTAGTTAGCACAGATACGCAGTATTTT. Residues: CASSQINLVSTDTQYF.

The CDR3 here is CASTPTGYSNQPQHF. The CDR3 bases are TGTGCCAGTACCCCGACAGGTTATAGCAATCAGCCCCAGCATTTT. V is TRBV2 and J is TRBJ1-5; maybe TRBD1 (6 bases). Trimming left V 9 bases short and J 0 bases short, with 15 bases between. Germline V lookup: CDR1 SNHLY, CDR2 FYNNEI. The CDR3 totals 15 residues.

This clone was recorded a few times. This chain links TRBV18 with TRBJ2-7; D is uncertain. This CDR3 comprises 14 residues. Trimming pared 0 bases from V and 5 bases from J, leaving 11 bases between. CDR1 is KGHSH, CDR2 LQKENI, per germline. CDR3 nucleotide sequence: TGTGCCAGCTCACCACCGTTGACATTCCACGAGCAGTACTTC. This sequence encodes CASSPPLTFHEQYF. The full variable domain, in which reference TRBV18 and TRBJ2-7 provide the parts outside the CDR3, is NAGVMQNPRHLVRRRGQEARLRCSPMKGHSHVYWYRQLPEEGLKFMVYLQKENIIDESGMPKERFSAEFPKEGPSILRIQQVVRGDSAAYFCASSPPLTFHEQYFGPGTRLTVT.

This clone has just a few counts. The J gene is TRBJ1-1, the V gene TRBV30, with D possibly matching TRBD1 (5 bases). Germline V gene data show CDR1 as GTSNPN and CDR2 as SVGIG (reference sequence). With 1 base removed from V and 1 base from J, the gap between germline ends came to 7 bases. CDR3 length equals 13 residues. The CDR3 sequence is CAWSGGPNTEAFF. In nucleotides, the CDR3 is TGTGCCTGGAGTGGGGGACCGAACACTGAAGCTTTCTTT.

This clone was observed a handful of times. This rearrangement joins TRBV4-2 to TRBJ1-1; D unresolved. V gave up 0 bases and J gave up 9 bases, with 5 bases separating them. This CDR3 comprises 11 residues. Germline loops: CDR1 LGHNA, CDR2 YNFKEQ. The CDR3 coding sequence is TGTGCCAGCAGCCAAGATCGAAAAGCTTTCTTT. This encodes CASSQDRKAFF.